This entry features one T cell receptor (beta chain) sequence. The data were taken from a study of blood T cell repertoires in COVID-19. Profiled with immunoSEQ multiplex PCR; TCRdb holds only in-frame clones, not every one. The sample has a few hundred thousand clones, 85% to 90% seen once; the top ten hold more than 1%. The sequence came from a young woman who had recovered from COVID-19. The sequencing input was PBMCs or T cells enriched from blood (not recorded which).

The CDR3: CASSWGTGIYQPQHF. Written as DNA, the CDR3 is TGTGCCAGCAGCTGGGGGACAGGAATATATCAGCCCCAGCATTTT. V usage is TRBV7-9 and J usage is TRBJ1-5, with 8 nucleotides matching TRBD1. The CDR3 is 15 residues long. CDR1 and CDR2 (germline): SEHNR, FQNEAQ (reference sequence). V was pared by 4 bases and J by 5 bases, with 7 bases of the junction left unmatched.